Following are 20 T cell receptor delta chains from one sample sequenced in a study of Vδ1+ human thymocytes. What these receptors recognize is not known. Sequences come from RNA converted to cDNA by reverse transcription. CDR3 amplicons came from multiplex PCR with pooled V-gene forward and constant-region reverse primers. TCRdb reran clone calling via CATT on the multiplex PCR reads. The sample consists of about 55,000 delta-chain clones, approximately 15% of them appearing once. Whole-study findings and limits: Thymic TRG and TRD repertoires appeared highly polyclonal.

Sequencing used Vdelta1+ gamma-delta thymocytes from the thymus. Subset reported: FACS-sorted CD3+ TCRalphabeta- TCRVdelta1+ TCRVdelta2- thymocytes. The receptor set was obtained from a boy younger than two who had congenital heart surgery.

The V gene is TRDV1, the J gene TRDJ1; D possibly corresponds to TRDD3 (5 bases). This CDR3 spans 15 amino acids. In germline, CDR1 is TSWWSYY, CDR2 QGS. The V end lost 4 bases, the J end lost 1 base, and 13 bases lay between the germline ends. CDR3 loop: CALGARGGSTDKLIF. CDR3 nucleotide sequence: TGTGCTCTTGGGGCTAGGGGGGGGTCCACCGATAAACTCATCTTT.

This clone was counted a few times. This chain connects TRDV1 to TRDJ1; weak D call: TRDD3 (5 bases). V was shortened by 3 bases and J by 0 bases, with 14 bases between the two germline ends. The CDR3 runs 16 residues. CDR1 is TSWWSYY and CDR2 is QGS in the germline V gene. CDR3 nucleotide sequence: TGTGCTCTTGGGGACCCCGAGTGGGATTACACCGATAAACTCATCTTT. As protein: CALGDPEWDYTDKLIF.

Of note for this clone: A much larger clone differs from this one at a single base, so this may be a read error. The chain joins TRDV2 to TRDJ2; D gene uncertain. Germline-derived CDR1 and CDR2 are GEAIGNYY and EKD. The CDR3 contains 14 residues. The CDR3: CACDTRALTVQLFF. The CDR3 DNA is TGTGCCTGTGACACGCGTGCTTTGACAGTACAACTCTTCTTT.

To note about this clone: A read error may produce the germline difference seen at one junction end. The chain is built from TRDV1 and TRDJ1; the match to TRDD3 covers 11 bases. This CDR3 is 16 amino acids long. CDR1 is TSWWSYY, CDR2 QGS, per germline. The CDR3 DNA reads TGCGCTCTTAGGGGGTGGGGGATACGCGGCACCGATAAACTCATCTTT. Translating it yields CALRGWGIRGTDKLIF.

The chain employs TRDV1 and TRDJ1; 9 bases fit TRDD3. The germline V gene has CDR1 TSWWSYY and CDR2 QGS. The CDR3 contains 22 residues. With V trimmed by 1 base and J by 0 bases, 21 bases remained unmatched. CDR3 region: CALGEPPLPWGIASINTDKLIF. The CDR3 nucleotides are TGTGCTCTTGGGGAACCCCCGCTCCCTTGGGGGATAGCCTCAATTAACACCGATAAACTCATCTTT.

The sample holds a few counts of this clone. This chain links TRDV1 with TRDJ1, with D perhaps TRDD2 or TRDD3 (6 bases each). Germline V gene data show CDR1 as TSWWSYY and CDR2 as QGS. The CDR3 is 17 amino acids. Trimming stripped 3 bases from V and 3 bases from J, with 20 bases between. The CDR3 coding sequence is TGTGCTCTTGGGGAGTCCCTTCCCAAGGTGGGGGCCGATAAACTCATCTTT. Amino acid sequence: CALGESLPKVGADKLIF.

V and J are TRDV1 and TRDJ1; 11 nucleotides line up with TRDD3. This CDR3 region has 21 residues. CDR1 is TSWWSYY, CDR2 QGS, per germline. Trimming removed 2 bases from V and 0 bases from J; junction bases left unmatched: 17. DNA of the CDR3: TGTGCTCTTGGGGAAGTCCATGTACTGGGGGATAAGGGTCTCTACACCGATAAACTCATCTTT. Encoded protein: CALGEVHVLGDKGLYTDKLIF.

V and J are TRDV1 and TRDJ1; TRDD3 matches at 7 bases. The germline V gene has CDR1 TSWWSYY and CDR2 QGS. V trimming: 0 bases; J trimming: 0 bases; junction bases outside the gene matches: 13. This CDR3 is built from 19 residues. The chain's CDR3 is CALGELPLGVQFYTDKLIF. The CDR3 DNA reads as TGTGCTCTTGGGGAACTACCTCTGGGGGTCCAATTTTACACCGATAAACTCATCTTT.

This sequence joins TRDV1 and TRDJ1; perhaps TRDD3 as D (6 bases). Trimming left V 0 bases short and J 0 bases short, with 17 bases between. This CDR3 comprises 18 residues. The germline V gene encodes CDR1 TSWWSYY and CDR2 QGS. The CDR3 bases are TGTGCTCTTGGGGAACTCCGCCCTACGTGGGGATACACCGATAAACTCATCTTT. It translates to CALGELRPTWGYTDKLIF.

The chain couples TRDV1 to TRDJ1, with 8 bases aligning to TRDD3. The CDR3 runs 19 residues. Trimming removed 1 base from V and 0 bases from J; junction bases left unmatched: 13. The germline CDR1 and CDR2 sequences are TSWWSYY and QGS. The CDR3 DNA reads TGTGCTCTTGGGGAACGCTGGCCTGGCTGGGGGACTAACACCGATAAACTCATCTTT. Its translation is CALGERWPGWGTNTDKLIF.

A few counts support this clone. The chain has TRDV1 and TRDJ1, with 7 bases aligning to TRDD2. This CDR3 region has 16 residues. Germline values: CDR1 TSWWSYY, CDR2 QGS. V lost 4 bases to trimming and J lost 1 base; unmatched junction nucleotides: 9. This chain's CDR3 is CALGAYCPSFTDKLIF. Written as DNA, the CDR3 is TGTGCTCTTGGGGCGTACTGTCCTTCCTTCACCGATAAACTCATCTTT.

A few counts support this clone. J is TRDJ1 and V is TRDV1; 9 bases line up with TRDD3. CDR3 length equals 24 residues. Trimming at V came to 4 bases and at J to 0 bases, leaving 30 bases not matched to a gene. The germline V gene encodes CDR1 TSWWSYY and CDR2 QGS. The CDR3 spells CALGAGGGIPPIGDTDFYTDKLIF. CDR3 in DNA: TGTGCTCTTGGGGCCGGGGGGGGAATTCCTCCCATCGGGGATACGGACTTCTACACCGATAAACTCATCTTT.

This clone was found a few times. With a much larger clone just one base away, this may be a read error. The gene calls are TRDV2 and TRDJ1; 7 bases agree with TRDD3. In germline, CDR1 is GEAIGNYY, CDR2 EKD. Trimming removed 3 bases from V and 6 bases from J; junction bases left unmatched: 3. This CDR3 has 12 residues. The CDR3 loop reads CACDDWGHKLIF. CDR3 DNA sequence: TGTGCCTGTGACGACTGGGGCCATAAACTCATCTTT.

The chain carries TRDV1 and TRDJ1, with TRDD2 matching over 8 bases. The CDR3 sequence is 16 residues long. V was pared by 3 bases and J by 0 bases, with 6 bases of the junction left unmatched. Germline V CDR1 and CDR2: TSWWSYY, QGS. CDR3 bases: TGTGCTCTTGGGGAGTCCTTCCTAGGGTACACCGATAAACTCATCTTT. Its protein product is CALGESFLGYTDKLIF.

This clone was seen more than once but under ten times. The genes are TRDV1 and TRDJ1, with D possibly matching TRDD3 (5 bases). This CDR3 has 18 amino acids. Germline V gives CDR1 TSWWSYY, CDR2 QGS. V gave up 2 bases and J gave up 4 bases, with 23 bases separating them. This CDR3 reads CALGEVGPLGPRSDKLIF. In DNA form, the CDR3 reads TGTGCTCTTGGGGAAGTCGGACCCTTGGGGCCCCGAAGCGATAAACTCATCTTT.

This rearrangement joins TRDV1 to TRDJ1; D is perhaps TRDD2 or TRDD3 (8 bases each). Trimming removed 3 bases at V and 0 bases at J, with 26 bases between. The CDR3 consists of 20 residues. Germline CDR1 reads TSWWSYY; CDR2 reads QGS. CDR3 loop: CALGEPGLPSTGGHTDKLIF. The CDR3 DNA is TGTGCTCTTGGGGAGCCGGGCCTTCCTAGTACTGGGGGCCACACCGATAAACTCATCTTT.

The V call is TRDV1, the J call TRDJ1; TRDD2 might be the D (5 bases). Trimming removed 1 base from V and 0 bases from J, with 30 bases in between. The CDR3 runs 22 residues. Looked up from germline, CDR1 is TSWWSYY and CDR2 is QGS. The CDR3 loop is CALGEQFGSFLTRGLYTDKLIF. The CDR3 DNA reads TGTGCTCTTGGGGAACAGTTCGGGAGTTTCCTCACCCGGGGTTTGTACACCGATAAACTCATCTTT.

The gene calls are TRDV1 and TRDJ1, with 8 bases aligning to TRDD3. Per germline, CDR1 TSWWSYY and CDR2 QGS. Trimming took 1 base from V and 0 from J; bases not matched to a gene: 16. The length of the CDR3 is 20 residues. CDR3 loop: CALGEPIPLVTGGYTDKLIF. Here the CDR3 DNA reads TGTGCTCTTGGGGAACCAATCCCCCTTGTTACTGGGGGGTACACCGATAAACTCATCTTT.

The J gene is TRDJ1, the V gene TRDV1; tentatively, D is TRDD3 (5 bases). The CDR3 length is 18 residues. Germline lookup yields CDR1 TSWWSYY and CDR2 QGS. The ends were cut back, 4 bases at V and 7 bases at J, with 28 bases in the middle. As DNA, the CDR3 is TGTGCTCTTGGGGCCCTCGACCCCGACTCTCCGACATGGGGTAAACTCATCTTT. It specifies CALGALDPDSPTWGKLIF.

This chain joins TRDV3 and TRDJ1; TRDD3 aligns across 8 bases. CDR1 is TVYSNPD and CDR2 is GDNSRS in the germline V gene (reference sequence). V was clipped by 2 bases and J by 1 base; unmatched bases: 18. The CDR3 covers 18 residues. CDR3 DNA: TGTGCCTTTGTGGCACCAGTGGGGGATTGGCTCTGCACCGATAAACTCATCTTT. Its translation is CAFVAPVGDWLCTDKLIF.